This record covers a single TCR beta chain. Sequencing used immunoSEQ multiplex PCR; TCRdb keeps in-frame clones, though not all of them. The sample includes about 76,000 clones, roughly 93% of them seen just once. This entry is derived from a study of T cell changes during pregnancy in multiple sclerosis. This CDR3 has 14 residues. V lost 4 bases and J 8 bases, leaving 17 bases between the germline ends. CDR1 is SEHNR, CDR2 FQNEAQ, per germline (reference sequence). This chain connects TRBV7-9 to TRBJ1-2, with TRBD1 as a possible D gene (6 bases). This receptor was obtained from a female donor with multiple sclerosis, enrolled in a pregnancy study. The sequencing used peripheral blood, collected in the second trimester of pregnancy. The CDR3 bases are TGTGCCAGCAGCTCGAGGGGGGGCCCGGAGGGCTACACCTTC. Translated: CASSSRGGPEGYTF.